This T cell receptor beta chain was sequenced for a study of radiation and T cells in renal cell carcinoma. The sample holds a few counts of this clone. The V gene end was trimmed by 4 bases and the J gene end by 10 bases; junction bases not matched to a gene: 5. CDR1 and CDR2 from the germline V gene are SGHRS and YFSETQ. This CDR3 region has 13 residues. Stated treatment: treatment-naive control, cytoreductive nephrectomy. TCRdb keeps only in-frame clones here, not all; method: immunoSEQ multiplex PCR. The table includes some 14,000 clones, roughly three fifths detected once. The receptor was isolated from a man between 50 and 59 years old with renal cell carcinoma. Sequenced material: tumor tissue, taken from a patient whose treatment was nephrectomy without radiotherapy. This rearrangement joins TRBV5-1 to TRBJ1-6; 7 bases match TRBD1. CDR3 protein: CASSTDRVSPLHF. Here the CDR3 DNA reads TGCGCCAGCAGCACAGACAGGGTATCACCCCTCCACTTT.